A single sample gave rise to the 28 T cell receptor beta chains below, sequenced in a study of PD-L1 blockade in urothelial cancer. Time point denoted: pretreatment peripheral blood. Assay used: immunoSEQ multiplex PCR; TCRdb lists only in-frame clones, some missing. The table has under 20,000 clones, 89% seen once; the top ten hold roughly 12%. Sequencing was performed on PBMCs, taken around atezolizumab (anti-PD-L1) treatment. The receptors originated from a man aged 65-85 years with urothelial cancer.

The chain links TRBV5-1 to TRBJ2-5; D is possibly TRBD1 (6 bases). CDR1 SGHRS and CDR2 YFSETQ come from the germline V gene. Trimming shortened V by 4 bases and J by 4 bases, and 14 bases separated the two germline ends. CDR3 length: 14 amino acids. CDR3 amino acids: CASSIQGFRETQYF. CDR3 nucleotides: TGCGCCAGCAGCATACAGGGTTTTCGAGAGACCCAGTACTTC.

V is TRBV30 and J is TRBJ2-7; D remains unclear. CDR3 length equals 12 residues. V was shortened by 4 bases and J by 2 bases, with 9 bases between the two germline ends. Per germline, CDR1 GTSNPN and CDR2 SVGIG (reference sequence). DNA for the CDR3: TGTGCCTGGAACCCAGGCACCTACGAGCAGTACTTC. This encodes CAWNPGTYEQYF.

The chain employs TRBV5-6 and TRBJ2-7; no clear D gene. The V gene's germline CDR1 is SGHDT and CDR2 YYEEEE. Trimming shortened V by 0 bases and J by 3 bases, and 10 bases separated the two germline ends. This CDR3 has 14 amino acids. CDR3 sequence: CASSLARVLYEQYF. CDR3 nucleotide sequence: TGTGCCAGCAGCTTGGCTCGGGTCCTCTACGAGCAGTACTTC.

The chain recombines TRBV7-9 with TRBJ2-5; 10 bases fit TRBD2. CDR1 is SEHNR, CDR2 FQNEAQ, per germline (reference sequence). This CDR3 comprises 15 residues. With 4 bases clipped from V and 5 bases from J, the junction kept 7 bases outside the gene matches. The CDR3 reads CASSSGLASVETQYF. CDR3 DNA: TGTGCCAGCAGCTCGGGACTAGCGTCGGTTGAGACCCAGTACTTC.

The rearrangement joins TRBV10-1 to TRBJ1-5; no firm D call. This CDR3 spans 13 amino acids. V was clipped by 2 bases and J by 9 bases, with 11 bases between them. Germline V lookup: CDR1 WNHNN, CDR2 SYGVQD (reference sequence). The DNA of the CDR3 is TGCGCCAGCAGTGAGAGAAGGGAGTCGCCCCAGCATTTT. Translated, it gives CASSERRESPQHF.

The rearrangement links TRBV5-8 to TRBJ2-5, with 7 bases fitting TRBD1. Germline CDR1 reads SGHTS; CDR2 reads YDEGEE. The CDR3 runs 14 residues. The trim removed 2 bases at V and 3 bases at J, leaving 4 bases unmatched. CDR3 residues: CASSLPGQKETQYF. The CDR3 DNA is TGTGCCAGCAGCTTACCGGGACAGAAAGAGACCCAGTACTTC.

The V gene is TRBV7-9, the J gene TRBJ1-6, with D unresolved. V gave up 4 bases and J gave up 1 base, with 17 bases separating them. Per the germline V gene, CDR1 is SEHNR and CDR2 is FQNEAQ (reference sequence). The CDR3 runs to 18 residues. The CDR3 sequence: CASSSSIGGLSYNSPLHF. The CDR3 DNA sequence: TGTGCCAGCAGCTCCTCAATAGGAGGTTTATCCTATAATTCACCCCTCCACTTT.

This sequence joins TRBV12-5 and TRBJ2-4; TRBD1 aligns across 7 bases. The germline V gene has CDR1 LGHNT and CDR2 FRNRAP. Trimming at V came to 5 bases and at J to 4 bases, leaving 20 bases not matched to a gene. The CDR3 has 19 residues. This CDR3 reads CASGTDYRDRYDNKNIQYF. The CDR3 DNA follows: TGTGCTAGTGGTACCGACTACCGGGACAGATACGATAATAAAAACATTCAGTACTTC.

The rearrangement links TRBV7-8 to TRBJ2-3, with a tentative D call TRBD2 (7 bases). V gave up 8 bases and J gave up 5 bases, with 23 bases separating them. This CDR3 is built from 16 residues. The germline CDR1 and CDR2 sequences are SGHVS and FQNEAQ. CDR3 in DNA: TGTGCCAGCGGACCAGGGGAGGGCGGGCGTGGAGATACGCAGTATTTT. Its protein is CASGPGEGGRGDTQYF.

There are a few counts of this clone. This chain connects TRBV19 to TRBJ1-1; D not resolved. The length of the CDR3 is 14 residues. Germline V gene data show CDR1 as LNHDA and CDR2 as SQIVND (reference sequence). Trimming stripped 3 bases from V and 0 bases from J, with 8 bases between. Written as DNA, the CDR3 is TGTGCCAGTAGTATCAACAGCTTGAACACTGAAGCTTTCTTT. Translating it yields CASSINSLNTEAFF.

V is TRBV19 and J is TRBJ2-5; 7 bases align to TRBD2. CDR1 and CDR2 (germline): LNHDA, SQIVND (reference sequence). This CDR3 comprises 15 residues. Trimming at V came to 1 base and at J to 5 bases, leaving 7 bases not matched to a gene. The CDR3 DNA reads as TGTGCCAGTAGTATAGCGGGGGGACTTTTGGAGACCCAGTACTTC. Translating gives CASSIAGGLLETQYF.

V gene TRBV19 combines with J gene TRBJ1-2, with 9 bases that match TRBD1. Germline-derived CDR1 and CDR2 are LNHDA and SQIVND (reference sequence). The junction had 2 bases not matched to a gene; V was cut back by 3 bases and J by 0 bases. The CDR3 is 15 amino acids. In DNA, the CDR3 is TGTGCCAGTAGTATGACAGGGGGAGCTAACTATGGCTACACCTTC. The encoded protein is CASSMTGGANYGYTF.

In its sample, this clone was seen once. The rearrangement links TRBV4-1 to TRBJ1-5; D is perhaps TRBD1 (5 bases). This CDR3 has 15 residues. Germline-derived CDR1 and CDR2 are MGHRA and YSYEKL. Trimming shortened V by 0 bases and J by 7 bases, and 13 bases separated the two germline ends. The CDR3 is CASSQEGRAGQPQHF. The CDR3 bases are TGCGCCAGCAGCCAAGAGGGCAGGGCCGGCCAGCCCCAGCATTTT.

This chain connects TRBV6-5 to TRBJ2-6; D is ambiguous. Trimming removed 0 bases at V and 1 base at J, with 7 bases between. The CDR3 totals 16 residues. Germline V lookup: CDR1 MNHEY, CDR2 SVGAGI. CDR3 protein: CASSYSSGSGANVLTF. The CDR3 region has the DNA TGTGCCAGCAGTTACTCTTCCGGGTCTGGGGCCAACGTCCTGACTTTC.

This chain connects TRBV30 to TRBJ1-6, with 8 positions matching TRBD1. Germline assignment: CDR1 GTSNPN and CDR2 SVGIG (reference sequence). V gave up 2 bases and J gave up 9 bases; unmatched junction bases: 9. The CDR3 is 15 amino acids. CDR3: CAWSPPAGGFSPLHF. The CDR3 DNA reads as TGTGCCTGGAGTCCCCCGGCAGGGGGCTTTTCACCCCTCCACTTT.

The V and J genes are TRBV18 and TRBJ1-1, with 8 bases aligning to TRBD1. The CDR3 contains 17 residues. The germline V gene encodes CDR1 KGHSH and CDR2 LQKENI. Losses at the gene ends were 0 bases for V and 0 bases for J; bases not matched to a gene: 6. The CDR3 sequence: CASSPPVGRGLNTEAFF. CDR3 nucleotide sequence: TGTGCCAGCTCACCACCGGTAGGCAGGGGGCTGAACACTGAAGCTTTCTTT.

The count of this clone is one. The V call is TRBV6-6, the J call TRBJ2-7, with a weak D call TRBD1 (6 bases). Germline CDR1 reads MNHNY; CDR2 reads SVGAGI (reference sequence). This CDR3 spans 15 amino acids. V was pared by 0 bases and J by 2 bases, with 11 bases between. The CDR3 is CASSYSRDNPYEQYF. In DNA form, the CDR3 reads TGTGCCAGCAGTTACTCCCGGGACAACCCCTACGAGCAGTACTTC.

The J gene is TRBJ2-7, the V gene TRBV4-1, with 9 bases lining up with TRBD1. The CDR3 loop spans 14 amino acids. Germline CDR1 MGHRA, CDR2 YSYEKL. Trimming cost V 1 base and J 5 bases; bases outside gene matches: 3. The CDR3 sequence is CASSQARDRDEQYF. The CDR3 nucleotides read TGCGCCAGCAGCCAAGCCCGGGACAGGGACGAGCAGTACTTC.

V usage is TRBV4-1 and J usage is TRBJ2-5; D gene ambiguous. The V gene's germline CDR1 is MGHRA and CDR2 YSYEKL. The CDR3 length is 14 residues. The germline V and J ends were trimmed by 3 bases and 5 bases, with 13 bases remaining between them. This CDR3 reads CASSHESTPETQYF. The DNA of the CDR3 is TGCGCCAGCAGCCATGAAAGTACTCCGGAGACCCAGTACTTC.

J is TRBJ2-7 and V is TRBV6-5; TRBD1 is a possible D gene (5 bases). CDR1 and CDR2 (germline): MNHEY, SVGAGI. Deletions cut 0 bases from V and 6 bases from J, with 12 bases between. This CDR3 spans 14 amino acids. The CDR3 DNA reads as TGTGCCAGCAGTTACTCTGGGGCTAAGGGCGAGCAGTACTTC. As protein: CASSYSGAKGEQYF.

This chain connects TRBV5-1 to TRBJ1-1, with D unclear. Germline CDR1 reads SGHRS; CDR2 reads YFSETQ. The V end lost 7 bases, the J end lost 0 bases, and 16 bases lay between the germline ends. The CDR3 runs to 15 residues. The CDR3 sequence is CASFYGVGLNTEAFF. CDR3 nucleotide sequence: TGCGCCAGCTTTTACGGGGTCGGCTTGAACACTGAAGCTTTCTTT.

This rearrangement joins TRBV4-1 to TRBJ2-7; 9 bases map to TRBD1. The CDR3 is 14 residues long. Germline V gene sequence: CDR1 MGHRA, CDR2 YSYEKL. The trim removed 0 bases at V and 11 bases at J, leaving 8 bases unmatched. In DNA form, the CDR3 reads TGCGCCAGCAGCCAAGATCCCGGGACAGGGTTCGAGTACTTC. Its translation is CASSQDPGTGFEYF.

The chain combines TRBV28 with TRBJ1-4, with D tentatively TRBD1 (5 bases). The germline V and J ends were trimmed by 5 bases and 7 bases, with 17 bases remaining between them. Germline V gene lookup returns CDR1 MDHEN and CDR2 SYDVKM. The CDR3 runs to 15 residues. The CDR3 bases are TGTGCCAGCAGTATCCCCCGGGGGAGTCGTGAAAAACTGTTTTTT. Encoded protein: CASSIPRGSREKLFF.

A single count supports this clone. The DNA of the CDR3 is TGTGCCAGCTCCCGAGGGACACACACTGAAGCTTTCTTT. Protein sequence: CASSRGTHTEAFF. The chain joins TRBV2 to TRBJ1-1; a weak D match, TRBD1 (6 bases). The germline gives CDR1 SNHLY, CDR2 FYNNEI. The CDR3 totals 13 residues. Trimming removed 8 bases at V and 3 bases at J, with 13 bases between.

The rearrangement links TRBV21-1 to TRBJ1-2. TRBV21-1 is flagged as a pseudogene. The CDR3 totals 15 residues. Written as DNA, the CDR3 is TGTGCCAGCAGCACCTCGCGGGGGTTGGACTATGGCTACACCTTC. Its protein product is CASSTSRGLDYGYTF.

The chain combines TRBV4-1 with TRBJ1-1, with D perhaps TRBD1 (5 bases). Trimming left V 2 bases short and J 0 bases short, with 16 bases between. From germline, CDR1 is MGHRA and CDR2 YSYEKL. CDR3 length equals 17 residues. The CDR3 reads CASSQYPTAILNTEAFF. CDR3 bases: TGCGCCAGCAGCCAATACCCGACAGCGATTTTGAACACTGAAGCTTTCTTT.

This clone showed up just once. This CDR3 reads CASSLRTENTEAFF. The CDR3 bases are TGTGCCAGCAGCTTGCGTACAGAGAACACTGAAGCTTTCTTT. The chain couples TRBV11-3 to TRBJ1-1; D remains ambiguous. The CDR3 has 14 residues. Germline loops: CDR1 SGHNT, CDR2 YENEEA. Trimming stripped 3 bases from V and 1 base from J, with 9 bases between.

The CDR3 reads CASSVGLAGGGEQFF. The CDR3 bases are TGTGCCAGCTCCGTTGGACTAGCGGGGGGGGGTGAGCAGTTCTTC. The V and J genes are TRBV6-1 and TRBJ2-1; TRBD2 agrees at 15 bases. CDR3 length: 15 residues. Germline V gene lookup returns CDR1 MNHNS and CDR2 SASEGT. V shed 8 bases and J 9 bases; nucleotides not matched to a gene: 8.